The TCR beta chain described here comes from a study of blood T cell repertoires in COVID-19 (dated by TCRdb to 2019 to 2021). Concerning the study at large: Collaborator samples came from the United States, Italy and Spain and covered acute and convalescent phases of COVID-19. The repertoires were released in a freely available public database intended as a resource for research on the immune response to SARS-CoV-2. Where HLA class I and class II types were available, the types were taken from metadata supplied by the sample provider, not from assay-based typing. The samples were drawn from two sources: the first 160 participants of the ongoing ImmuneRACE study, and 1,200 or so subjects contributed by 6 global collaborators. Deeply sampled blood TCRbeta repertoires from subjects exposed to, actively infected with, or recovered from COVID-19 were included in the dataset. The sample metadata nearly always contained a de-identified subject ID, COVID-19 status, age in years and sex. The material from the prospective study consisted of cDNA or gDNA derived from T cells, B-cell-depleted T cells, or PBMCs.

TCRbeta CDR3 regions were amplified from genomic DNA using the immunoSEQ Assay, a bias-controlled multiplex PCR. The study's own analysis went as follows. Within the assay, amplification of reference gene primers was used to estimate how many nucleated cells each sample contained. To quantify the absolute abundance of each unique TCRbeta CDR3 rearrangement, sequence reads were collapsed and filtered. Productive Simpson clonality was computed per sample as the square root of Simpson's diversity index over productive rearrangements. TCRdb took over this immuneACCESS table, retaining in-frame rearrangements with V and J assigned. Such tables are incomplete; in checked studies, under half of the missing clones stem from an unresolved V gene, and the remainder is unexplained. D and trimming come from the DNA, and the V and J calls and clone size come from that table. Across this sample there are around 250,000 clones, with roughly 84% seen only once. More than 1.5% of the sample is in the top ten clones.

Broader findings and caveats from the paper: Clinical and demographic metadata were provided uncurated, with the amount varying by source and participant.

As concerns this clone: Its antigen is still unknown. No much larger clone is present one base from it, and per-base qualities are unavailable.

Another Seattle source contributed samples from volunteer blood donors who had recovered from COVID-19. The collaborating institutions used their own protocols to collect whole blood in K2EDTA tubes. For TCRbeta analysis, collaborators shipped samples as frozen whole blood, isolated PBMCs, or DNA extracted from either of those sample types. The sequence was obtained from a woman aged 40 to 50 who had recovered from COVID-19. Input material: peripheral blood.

The CDR3 region has the sequence CASSRAGGTGELFF. At the DNA level, the sequence is TGCGCCAGCAGCAGGGCAGGCGGGACCGGGGAGCTGTTTTTT. This sequence uses TRBV5-1 and TRBJ2-2; a weak D assignment points to TRBD2 (5 bases agree). Measured from the cysteine to the phenylalanine, the CDR3 is 14 residues long. The kept DNA is CDR3 alone, 42 bases in frame from the first base. Relative to germline, V is 4 bases shorter and J is 5 bases shorter, with 12 bases between their ends. In the germline V gene, CDR1 corresponds to SGHRS and CDR2 to YFSETQ.